These T cell receptor beta chains were read from a single sample in a study of cytomegalovirus exposure and HLA in healthy donors. TCRdb's table, derived via immunoSEQ multiplex PCR, lists solely in-frame clones and lacks some. The sample lists 150,000 or so clones, roughly 80% seen once, with roughly 4.2% in the top ten. Sequencing input: PBMCs. These receptors came from a woman between 35 and 50 years old in good health and CMV-seronegative. Both conserved end residues are part of each CDR3. A D gene is named only where the DNA matches it firmly. The size field is filled for only some rows; it gives once, few, many or a size class.

d_gene	v_gene	abundance	j_gene	CDR3nt	CDR3aa
.	TRBV5-1	.	TRBJ2-7	TGCGCCAGCAGCTTGACAGGATGGGGGCTCGAGCAGTACTTC	CASSLTGWGLEQYF
TRBD1	TRBV15	once	TRBJ2-2	TGTGCCACCAGAAGGACAGGGGTCACCGGGGAGCTGTTTTTT	CATRRTGVTGELFF
.	TRBV7-2	.	TRBJ1-2	TGTGCCAGCAGCTTAGCGCTTAGAGGGGGCTATGGCTACACCTTC	CASSLALRGGYGYTF
.	TRBV2	.	TRBJ1-1	TGTGCCAGCACCGGGGGGCAGGCGAACACTGAAGCTTTCTTT	CASTGGQANTEAFF
TRBD1	TRBV19	.	TRBJ1-6	TGTGCCAGTGGCACAGGGGGTTATAATTCACCCCTCCACTTT	CASGTGGYNSPLHF
TRBD1	TRBV5-1	.	TRBJ2-3	TGCGCCAGCAGTAGGACAGGGGGGATGGATACGCAGTATTTT	CASSRTGGMDTQYF
.	TRBV5-1	.	TRBJ2-7	TGCGCCAGCAGCTTGGGGTCAGGTATTACCTACGAGCAGTACTTC	CASSLGSGITYEQYF
TRBD1	TRBV10-1	.	TRBJ2-1	TGCGCCAGCAGTACGGACAGGGCAGGGGACAATGAGCAGTTCTTC	CASSTDRAGDNEQFF
.	TRBV11-2	.	TRBJ1-2	TGTGCCAGCAGCTCACCCGGACCGTTGGGCGGGGGAAACTATGGCTACACCTTC	CASSSPGPLGGGNYGYTF
.	TRBV5-1	.	TRBJ2-7	TGCGCCAGCAGCTTATCCCATGGGGGCCATAGCTCCTACGAGCAGTACTTC	CASSLSHGGHSSYEQYF
TRBD2	TRBV5-1	.	TRBJ2-7	TGCGCCAGCAGCCCGAAAGCGGGAGTGCACTACGAGCAGTACTTC	CASSPKAGVHYEQYF
.	TRBV4-1	.	TRBJ1-5	TGCGCCAGCAGCCAACTCACCACGGGGATGGGCAATCAGCCCCAGCATTTT	CASSQLTTGMGNQPQHF
TRBD1	TRBV7-9	.	TRBJ1-1	TGTGCCAGCAGCTTAATGACAGGGGCGCGGAACACTGAAGCTTTCTTT	CASSLMTGARNTEAFF
TRBD1	TRBV28	once	TRBJ2-7	TGTGCCAGCAGTCCCAGACAGGGCTGGGAGCAGTACTTC	CASSPRQGWEQYF
.	TRBV4-1	.	TRBJ2-7	TGCGCCAGCAGCCAAGACACAGTTTCCTCCTACGAGCAGTACTTC	CASSQDTVSSYEQYF
.	TRBV4-1	.	TRBJ2-1	TGCGCCAGCAGGCAACTACAGGGTTACAATGAGCAGTTCTTC	CASRQLQGYNEQFF
TRBD1	TRBV5-1	.	TRBJ2-5	TGCGCCAGCAGCTCCTCGACAGGGCTGGATCAGACCCAGTACTTC	CASSSSTGLDQTQYF
TRBD1	TRBV10-3	.	TRBJ1-2	TGTGCCATCAGTCCGGGACAGTATGGCTACACCTTC	CAISPGQYGYTF
.	TRBV7-6	.	TRBJ2-7	TGTGCCAGTAGCGCGAACTCCTACGAGCAGTACTTC	CASSANSYEQYF
TRBD1	TRBV10-3	.	TRBJ1-4	TGTGCCATCAGTGTAGACAGGGGAGCGAATGAAAAACTGTTTTTT	CAISVDRGANEKLFF
.	TRBV28	once	TRBJ2-1	TGTGCCAGCAGTTTAGTACAGGAGTACAATGAGCAGTTCTTC	CASSLVQEYNEQFF
.	TRBV11-2	few	TRBJ2-3	TGTGCCAGCAGCTTATCGGGCAGGGGGGACACAGATACGCAGTATTTT	CASSLSGRGDTDTQYF
.	TRBV11-3	.	TRBJ1-1	TGTGCCAGCAGCCGGGACACGAACACTGAAGCTTTCTTT	CASSRDTNTEAFF
.	TRBV4-1	.	TRBJ2-1	TGCGCCAGCAGCCAAGTACGGGCGGGATACAATGAGCAGTTCTTC	CASSQVRAGYNEQFF
.	TRBV6-1	.	TRBJ2-7	TGTGCCAGCAGTGAAACTTTCCCAGGGGTAGGGGAGCAGTACTTC	CASSETFPGVGEQYF
TRBD1	TRBV29-1	few	TRBJ1-4	TGCAGCGTTCAAGTACAGGGGGGGTTTGAAAAACTGTTTTTT	CSVQVQGGFEKLFF
.	TRBV28	.	TRBJ2-3	TGTGCCAGCAGTTTAGCCGACAGCCGTAGGGTTGGTGGAACGCAGTATTTT	CASSLADSRRVGGTQYF
.	TRBV19	.	TRBJ1-1	TGTGCCAGTACCCAAGACCGGACAGAGAACACTGAAGCTTTCTTT	CASTQDRTENTEAFF
.	TRBV6-1	.	TRBJ1-5	TGTGCCAGAAGTGCAGGGTCCAATCAGCCCCAGCATTTT	CARSAGSNQPQHF
.	TRBV28	.	TRBJ2-3	TGTGCCAGCAGTTTATATGCGGATACGCAGTATTTT	CASSLYADTQYF
.	TRBV6-5	.	TRBJ2-3	TGTGCCAGCAGATGGGTGGGGGCCTGGACAGATACGCAGTATTTT	CASRWVGAWTDTQYF
.	TRBV5-6	.	TRBJ2-3	TGTGCCAGCAGCCTTCTTTTCCGGGGAGAGGAGGCGCAAGATACGCAGTATTTT	CASSLLFRGEEAQDTQYF
.	TRBV7-2	.	TRBJ1-5	TGTGCCAGCAGCTTATCCCGACAGCAGCCCCAGCATTTT	CASSLSRQQPQHF
.	TRBV7-9	.	TRBJ2-7	TGTGCCAGCAGTTCCGTTCGCTACGAGCAGTACTTC	CASSSVRYEQYF
.	TRBV6-1	.	TRBJ2-4	TGTGCCAGCAGTGGGCCATCAGGGGCGAAAGTGCCCCGGGACATTCAGTACTTC	CASSGPSGAKVPRDIQYF
TRBD2	TRBV5-8	.	TRBJ2-5	TGTGCCAGCAGCTTGGCCCTAGCGGGCACAGAGACCCAGTACTTC	CASSLALAGTETQYF
.	TRBV27	few	TRBJ2-7	TGTGCCAGCAGCAGGGGTCCCTACGAGCAGTACTTC	CASSRGPYEQYF
TRBD1	TRBV5-4	.	TRBJ2-7	TGTGCCAGCAGCAAGGACAGGGGCGGCGAGCAGTACTTC	CASSKDRGGEQYF
TRBD1	TRBV4-1	.	TRBJ1-2	TGCGCCAGCAGCCAGTTGGGACAGGGGAATGGCTACACCTTC	CASSQLGQGNGYTF
.	TRBV10-2	.	TRBJ1-5	TGCGCCACCCAAGGGGGGAGGGGACGCAATCAGCCCCAGCATTTT	CATQGGRGRNQPQHF
TRBD1	TRBV7-6	few	TRBJ1-2	TGTGCCAGCAGCTTAGAACCGGGACAGCGAAAACTTTATGGCTACACCTTC	CASSLEPGQRKLYGYTF
.	TRBV4-2	once	TRBJ1-1	TGTGCCAGCAGCCAAGACACAGGTCTTAAGAACACTGAAGCTTTCTTT	CASSQDTGLKNTEAFF
.	TRBV9	.	TRBJ1-1	TGTGCCAGCAGCGTAGAGACAGTTTACACTGAAGCTTTCTTT	CASSVETVYTEAFF
TRBD2	TRBV5-1	.	TRBJ2-1	TGCGCCAGCAGCTTGGGGGGGGGTATTACTTACAATGAGCAGTTCTTC	CASSLGGGITYNEQFF
TRBD2	TRBV5-6	once	TRBJ2-3	TGTGCCAGTGCCTGGGTGGGGCTAGCGGGAACCGATACGCAGTATTTT	CASAWVGLAGTDTQYF
.	TRBV7-7	.	TRBJ1-4	TGTGCTAGCAGCCCCGGGGGTTCTAATGAAAAACTGTTTTTT	CASSPGGSNEKLFF
TRBD2	TRBV11-3	once	TRBJ2-3	TGTGCCAGCAGCTTAGTATTAGCGGGAGGCACAGATACGCAGTATTTT	CASSLVLAGGTDTQYF
.	TRBV15	.	TRBJ1-2	TGTGCCACCAGCAGAGATCTAAGCGGTCAGGGGAAAGCTGGCTACACCTTC	CATSRDLSGQGKAGYTF
.	TRBV30	once	TRBJ2-7	TGTGCCTGGACCAGGGTAACGGGCGAGCAGTACTTC	CAWTRVTGEQYF
.	TRBV28	.	TRBJ1-5	TGTGCCAGCAGCCCCCCAGGGAGGGGTAATCAGCCCCAGCATTTT	CASSPPGRGNQPQHF
TRBD1	TRBV11-2	.	TRBJ1-2	TGTGCCAGCAGCTTAGGGGACAGAGATGGCTACACCTTC	CASSLGDRDGYTF
TRBD1	TRBV5-1	.	TRBJ1-1	TGCGCCAGCAGCTTGGGCAGGGGGGTGCACACTGAAGCTTTCTTT	CASSLGRGVHTEAFF
TRBD2	TRBV10-1	.	TRBJ2-7	TGCGCCAGCACCCCTGGACTAGAGTACGAGCAGTACTTC	CASTPGLEYEQYF
.	TRBV19	few	TRBJ2-7	TGTGCCAGTAGCCAAACACCCTCCTACGAGCAGTACTTC	CASSQTPSYEQYF
TRBD1	TRBV27	.	TRBJ2-2	TGTGCCAGCAGTTTACGCAGGGGGCGAAACGGGGAGCTGTTTTTT	CASSLRRGRNGELFF
TRBD2	TRBV6-6	.	TRBJ2-2	TGTGCCAGCAGTTACCTAGCGGGGGAGAACACCGGGGAGCTGTTTTTT	CASSYLAGENTGELFF
.	TRBV21-1	.	TRBJ1-5	TGTGCCAGCAGTCTCAGGACAGGGGGAACGGATCAGCCCCAGCATTTT	CASSLRTGGTDQPQHF
TRBD2	TRBV5-1	.	TRBJ2-3	TGCGCCAGCAGCGCCCTCTCCGGGACTAGCGGCACAGATACGCAGTATTTT	CASSALSGTSGTDTQYF
TRBD1	TRBV7-9	.	TRBJ2-2	TGTGCCAGCAGCTCCCAGGACAGGGGGCGCTTTGGCGGGGAGCTGTTTTTT	CASSSQDRGRFGGELFF
.	TRBV6-5	few	TRBJ2-1	TGTGCCAGCAGCACAGTTCTAAGCTACAATGAGCAGTTCTTC	CASSTVLSYNEQFF